This T cell receptor beta chain is drawn from a study of blood T cell repertoires in COVID-19. Between the trimmed V and J ends, which lost 8 bases and 7 bases, there was a span of 9 bases. The CDR3 loop spans 12 amino acids. CDR1 is SNHLY and CDR2 is FYNNEI in the germline V gene. Measured with immunoSEQ multiplex PCR; TCRdb has only the in-frame clones, and not every one. The sample contains about 240,000 clones, 82% of which appear only once. Sample: peripheral blood. This receptor was identified in a woman aged 70-85 years with acute or convalescent COVID-19. The chain combines TRBV2 with TRBJ1-6; possible D gene TRBD1, 5 bases. CDR3 coding DNA: TGTGCCAGCGGGGGGGGGAATTCACCCCTCCACTTT. Translated, it gives CASGGGNSPLHF.